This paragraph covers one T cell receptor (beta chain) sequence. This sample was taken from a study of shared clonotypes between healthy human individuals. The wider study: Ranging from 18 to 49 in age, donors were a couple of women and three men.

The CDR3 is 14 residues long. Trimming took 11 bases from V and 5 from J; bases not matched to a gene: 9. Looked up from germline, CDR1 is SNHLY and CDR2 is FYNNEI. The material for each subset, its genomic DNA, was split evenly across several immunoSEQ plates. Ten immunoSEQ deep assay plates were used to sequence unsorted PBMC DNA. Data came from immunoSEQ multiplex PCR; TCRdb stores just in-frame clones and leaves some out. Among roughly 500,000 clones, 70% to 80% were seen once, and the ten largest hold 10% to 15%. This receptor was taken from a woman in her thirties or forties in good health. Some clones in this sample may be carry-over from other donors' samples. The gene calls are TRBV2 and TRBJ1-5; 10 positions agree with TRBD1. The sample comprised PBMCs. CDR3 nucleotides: TGTGCCTCAGCGGGACAGGGGCGCCATCAGCCCCAGCATTTT. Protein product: CASAGQGRHQPQHF.